The 28 T cell receptor beta chains presented below share a single source sample, sequenced in a study of cytomegalovirus exposure and HLA in healthy donors. Repertoires were generated with immunoSEQ multiplex PCR, while TCRdb's copy carries only in-frame clones and drops some. Among around 300,000 clones listed, approximately 85% were seen once. Sequencing was carried out using PBMCs. Every receptor here comes from a man between 25 and 39 years old in good health and CMV-seronegative.

The chain couples TRBV6-1 to TRBJ2-7; D might be TRBD2 (5 bases). The V and J ends lost 6 bases and 6 bases respectively, with 12 bases between them. Germline lookup yields CDR1 MNHNS and CDR2 SASEGT. This CDR3 contains 12 residues. The CDR3 loop reads CASSGLATEQYF. CDR3 in DNA: TGTGCCAGCAGCGGGCTAGCTACCGAGCAGTACTTC.

The chain uses TRBV9 and TRBJ1-3; D gene ambiguous. Germline loops: CDR1 SGDLS, CDR2 YYNGEE. Trimming took 0 bases from V and 3 from J, leaving 10 bases between them. The CDR3 is 15 residues long. The CDR3 sequence: CASSVVPQVGNTIYF. In nucleotides, the CDR3 is TGTGCCAGCAGCGTAGTCCCCCAGGTTGGAAACACCATATATTTT. The full variable domain, with the rest looked up from reference TRBV9 and TRBJ1-3, is DSGVTQTPKHLITATGQRVTLRCSPRSGDLSVYWYQQSLDQGLQFLIQYYNGEERAKGNILERFSAQQFPDLHSELNLSSLELGDSALYFCASSVVPQVGNTIYFGEGSWLTVV.

This chain links TRBV7-2 with TRBJ2-1, with 8 bases aligning to TRBD2. V shed 0 bases, J shed 5 bases, and the junction held 3 bases outside the gene matches. The germline V gene encodes CDR1 SGHTA and CDR2 FQGNSA. This CDR3 is built from 15 residues. The CDR3 DNA reads TGTGCCAGCAGCTTAGCCGGGACTAGTCACAATGAGCAGTTCTTC. It codes for CASSLAGTSHNEQFF.

The V call is TRBV11-2, the J call TRBJ2-3; unclear D gene. V was trimmed by 1 base and J by 1 base, leaving 12 bases between them. CDR3 size: 16 residues. Germline V gene lookup returns CDR1 SGHAT and CDR2 FQNNGV. CDR3 bases: TGTGCCAGCAGCTTAGGGGTAGCACCCGGCACAGATACGCAGTATTTT. Translated, it gives CASSLGVAPGTDTQYF. Drawing the rest from reference TRBV11-2 and TRBJ2-3, the complete variable domain is EAGVAQSPRYKIIEKRQSVAFWCNPISGHATLYWYQQILGQGPKLLIQFQNNGVVDDSQLPKDRFSAERLKGVDSTLKIQPAKLEDSAVYLCASSLGVAPGTDTQYFGPGTRLTVL.

V is TRBV19 and J is TRBJ1-2; D perhaps matches TRBD1 (6 bases). Germline CDR1 and CDR2: LNHDA and SQIVND (reference sequence). The CDR3 length is 16 residues. Trimming took 5 bases from V and 4 from J, leaving 20 bases between them. The CDR3: CASSGRNTDRFYGYTF. CDR3 nucleotides: TGTGCCAGTAGTGGGCGGAATACCGACAGGTTCTATGGCTACACCTTC.

The rearrangement uses TRBV18 and TRBJ2-6; TRBD1 matches at 8 bases. Looked up from germline, CDR1 is KGHSH and CDR2 is LQKENI. CDR3 length: 20 amino acids. The ends lost 6 bases at V and 0 bases at J; junction bases unmatched: 16. In DNA form, the CDR3 reads TGTGCCAGCTCCCACGTCGAACCGACAGGGGCCAACTCTGGGGCCAACGTCCTGACTTTC. It codes for CASSHVEPTGANSGANVLTF. The full variable domain, rest sourced from reference TRBV18 and TRBJ2-6, is NAGVMQNPRHLVRRRGQEARLRCSPMKGHSHVYWYRQLPEEGLKFMVYLQKENIIDESGMPKERFSAEFPKEGPSILRIQQVVRGDSAAYFCASSHVEPTGANSGANVLTFGAGSRLTVL.

The rearrangement uses TRBV2 and TRBJ2-1; 7 bases map to TRBD1. The CDR3 has 14 residues. The germline V gene encodes CDR1 SNHLY and CDR2 FYNNEI. V lost 8 bases, J lost 2 bases, and 6 bases stayed unmatched. CDR3 sequence (DNA): TGTGCCAGCGTACTGGGACAGCCCTACAATGAGCAGTTCTTC. Translating it yields CASVLGQPYNEQFF.

The chain joins TRBV9 to TRBJ1-2; 7 bases are shared with TRBD1. The CDR3 is made up of 15 amino acids. Germline assignment: CDR1 SGDLS and CDR2 YYNGEE. The V gene end was trimmed by 0 bases and the J gene end by 4 bases; junction bases not matched to a gene: 6. CDR3 sequence (DNA): TGTGCCAGCAGCGTAGAAGAGGGGGCGGGCTATGGCTACACCTTC. Its translation is CASSVEEGAGYGYTF.

DNA for the CDR3: TGTGCCAGCAGCCAAGATCGAGGAGGGGCTTCCTACGAGCAGTACTTC. As protein: CASSQDRGGASYEQYF. The chain is built from TRBV14 and TRBJ2-7, with D possibly matching TRBD2 (6 bases). Trimming took 0 bases from V and 1 from J, leaving 13 bases between them. The CDR3 loop spans 16 amino acids. CDR1 and CDR2 from the germline V gene are SGHDN and FVKESK.

The chain couples TRBV13 to TRBJ2-1, with 7 nucleotides matching TRBD1. The V segment lost 7 bases and the J segment 0 bases; nucleotides outside the gene matches: 12. Germline loops: CDR1 PRHDT, CDR2 FYEKMQ (reference sequence). This CDR3 is built from 17 residues. CDR3 amino acids: CASTQGVTGSSYNEQFF. The CDR3, as DNA: TGTGCCAGCACCCAGGGGGTTACAGGGAGCTCCTACAATGAGCAGTTCTTC.

This chain connects TRBV11-2 to TRBJ2-7; no reliable D call. Trimming removed 3 bases from V and 2 bases from J, with 8 bases in between. The CDR3 totals 13 residues. CDR1 and CDR2 (germline): SGHAT, FQNNGV. DNA for the CDR3: TGTGCCAGCAGCTTTGGCAGAACCTACGAGCAGTACTTC. The encoded protein is CASSFGRTYEQYF.

The chain couples TRBV21-1 to TRBJ2-7; the table's D call, TRBD2, has no DNA check behind it. TRBV21-1 is termed a pseudogene. The CDR3 length is 15 residues. CDR3 nucleotide sequence: TGTGCCAGCAGCAAAGCGCCGGGGGGGCCCTACGAGCAGTACTTC. This sequence encodes CASSKAPGGPYEQYF.

The chain employs TRBV6-1 and TRBJ1-2, with 10 positions matching TRBD1. Germline V lookup: CDR1 MNHNS, CDR2 SASEGT. The V segment lost 4 bases and the J segment 5 bases; nucleotides outside the gene matches: 7. This CDR3 has 15 residues. The CDR3 DNA sequence: TGTGCCAGCAGTGCCAGGACAGGGGGACCTTATGGCTACACCTTC. Translated, it gives CASSARTGGPYGYTF.

This chain connects TRBV15 to TRBJ1-3; 9 nucleotides match TRBD1. CDR1 LNHNV and CDR2 YYDKDF come from the germline V gene (reference sequence). The CDR3 has 16 residues. Trimming cost V 5 bases and J 2 bases; bases outside gene matches: 7. CDR3 residues: CATSGVQGATGNTIYF. Here the CDR3 DNA reads TGTGCCACCAGCGGGGTACAGGGGGCGACTGGAAACACCATATATTTT.

The genes are TRBV2 and TRBJ1-2; 12 bases are a match to TRBD1. The CDR3 has 16 amino acids. Unmatched junction bases numbered 10, after V lost 7 bases and J lost 4 bases. Germline-derived CDR1 and CDR2 are SNHLY and FYNNEI. Here the CDR3 reads CASKYQGQGASYGYTF. Here the CDR3 DNA reads TGTGCCAGCAAATATCAGGGACAGGGGGCTTCCTATGGCTACACCTTC.

This chain connects TRBV19 to TRBJ2-7; 10 bases fit TRBD1. The CDR3 spans 15 residues. J lost 4 bases, V lost 2 bases, and 5 bases had no gene match. The V gene's germline CDR1 is LNHDA and CDR2 SQIVND (reference sequence). DNA of the CDR3: TGTGCCAGTAGTATAAGCGGGACAGGGGCTTACGAGCAGTACTTC. Protein product: CASSISGTGAYEQYF.

This clone appeared once. The V gene is TRBV9, the J gene TRBJ2-3, with TRBD2 identical over 10 bases. The germline CDR1 and CDR2 sequences are SGDLS and YYNGEE. The CDR3 runs 16 residues. Trimming removed 1 base from V and 2 bases from J; junction bases left unmatched: 4. CDR3 coding DNA: TGTGCCAGCAGCGTATTAAGCGGGGGGGCCACAGATACGCAGTATTTT. Its translation: CASSVLSGGATDTQYF.

The V gene is TRBV9, the J gene TRBJ2-7, with D possibly TRBD1 on 7 matching bases. Trimming removed 4 bases at V and 6 bases at J, with 17 bases between. CDR1 SGDLS and CDR2 YYNGEE come from the germline V gene. This CDR3 spans 14 amino acids. The CDR3 is CASSPGGTLSEQYF. The CDR3 DNA sequence: TGTGCCAGCAGCCCAGGGGGGACCCTATCCGAGCAGTACTTC.

The chain employs TRBV5-1 and TRBJ2-7, with D perhaps TRBD1 (5 bases). Trimming shortened V by 5 bases and J by 5 bases, and 23 bases separated the two germline ends. The germline CDR1 and CDR2 sequences are SGHRS and YFSETQ. The CDR3 contains 16 residues. CDR3 DNA sequence: TGCGCCAGCAGTCCGAAAGGGGTCGCCCAGCTCAACGAGCAGTACTTC. This translates into CASSPKGVAQLNEQYF.

In its sample, this clone was seen once. The rearrangement links TRBV19 to TRBJ2-3, with 12 positions matching TRBD2. The V gene's germline CDR1 is LNHDA and CDR2 SQIVND (reference sequence). The CDR3 is made up of 15 amino acids. V dropped 9 bases and J dropped 6; count of bases not matched to a gene: 10. The CDR3 DNA sequence: TGTGCCAGCAAGTACCTAGCGGGGGGGCGTGATACGCAGTATTTT. This translates into CASKYLAGGRDTQYF.

V and J are TRBV5-1 and TRBJ2-1; the D gene is possibly TRBD2 (6 bases). Trimming removed 4 bases from V and 7 bases from J, with 12 bases in between. The germline gives CDR1 SGHRS, CDR2 YFSETQ. This CDR3 has 13 amino acids. Here the CDR3 DNA reads TGCGCCAGCAGCCTTCCCGGAGGGAATGAGCAGTTCTTC. It translates to CASSLPGGNEQFF.

V usage is TRBV4-1 and J usage is TRBJ2-1; 7 positions match TRBD2. CDR1 and CDR2 from the germline V gene are MGHRA and YSYEKL. V gave up 1 base and J gave up 3 bases; unmatched junction bases: 9. CDR3 size: 17 residues. The chain's CDR3 is CASSQVLREGLYNEQFF. The CDR3 nucleotides are TGCGCCAGCAGCCAAGTTCTCAGGGAGGGGCTCTACAATGAGCAGTTCTTC.

The chain joins TRBV2 to TRBJ2-5, with D perhaps matching TRBD1 (6 bases). The germline CDR1 and CDR2 sequences are SNHLY and FYNNEI. The V end lost 8 bases, the J end lost 5 bases, and 21 bases lay between the germline ends. The CDR3 is 15 residues long. CDR3 in DNA: TGTGCCAGCTCTAGGCGGTCAGGGGCGCCGGAGACCCAGTACTTC. Translating it yields CASSRRSGAPETQYF.

This chain connects TRBV9 to TRBJ1-1; 8 bases are a match to TRBD1. The V and J ends lost 3 bases and 3 bases, in that order; junction bases with no gene match: 7. Germline V gives CDR1 SGDLS, CDR2 YYNGEE. The CDR3 sequence is 15 residues long. CDR3 sequence (DNA): TGTGCCAGCAGCGATCGGACAGGGTGGGACACTGAAGCTTTCTTT. Its protein product is CASSDRTGWDTEAFF.

The chain is built from TRBV29-1 and TRBJ2-7; the match to TRBD1 covers 10 bases. This CDR3 spans 14 amino acids. Germline V gene lookup returns CDR1 SQVTM and CDR2 ANQGSEA. Losses at the gene ends were 3 bases for V and 4 bases for J; bases not matched to a gene: 6. Here the CDR3 DNA reads TGCAGCGTTGAGGTGACAGGGGGCGCGTACGAGCAGTACTTC. Protein: CSVEVTGGAYEQYF.

J is TRBJ2-1 and V is TRBV27, with 9 bases lining up with TRBD2. This CDR3 is built from 15 residues. The junction had 3 bases not matched to a gene; V was cut back by 6 bases and J by 0 bases. The germline V gene has CDR1 MNHEY and CDR2 SMNVEV (reference sequence). The CDR3 reads CASSLSGGSYNEQFF. The CDR3 nucleotides read TGTGCCAGCAGCCTTAGCGGGGGCTCCTACAATGAGCAGTTCTTC.

The chain is built from TRBV4-1 and TRBJ1-1; 8 bases fit TRBD1. The ends lost 3 bases at V and 6 bases at J; junction bases unmatched: 3. CDR3 length: 13 residues. CDR1 and CDR2 from the germline V gene are MGHRA and YSYEKL. This chain's CDR3 is CASSQGQEAEAFF. CDR3 in DNA: TGCGCCAGCAGCCAGGGACAGGAGGCTGAAGCTTTCTTT.

A word on this clone: This CDR3 is also generated by other DNA sequences in the sample. This chain uses TRBV19 with TRBJ2-7; a possible D gene is TRBD1 (7 bases). The CDR3 length is 14 residues. V was clipped by 3 bases and J by 3 bases, with 12 bases between them. Germline CDR1 is LNHDA and CDR2 is SQIVND (reference sequence). CDR3 loop: CASSIGQGGYEQYF. The CDR3, as DNA: TGTGCCAGTAGTATCGGCCAGGGGGGCTACGAGCAGTACTTC.